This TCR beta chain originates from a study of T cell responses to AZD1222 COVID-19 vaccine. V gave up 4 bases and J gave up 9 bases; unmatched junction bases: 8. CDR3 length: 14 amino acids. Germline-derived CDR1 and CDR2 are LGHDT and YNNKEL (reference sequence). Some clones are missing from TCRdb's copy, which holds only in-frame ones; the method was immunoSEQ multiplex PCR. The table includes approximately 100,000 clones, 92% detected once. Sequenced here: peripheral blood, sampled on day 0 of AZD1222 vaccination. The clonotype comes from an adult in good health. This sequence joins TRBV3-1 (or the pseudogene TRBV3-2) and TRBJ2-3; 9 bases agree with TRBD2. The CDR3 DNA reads TGTGCCAGCAGCCCCCTGGGCGGGGGGGCGACGCAGTATTTT. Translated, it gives CASSPLGGGATQYF.